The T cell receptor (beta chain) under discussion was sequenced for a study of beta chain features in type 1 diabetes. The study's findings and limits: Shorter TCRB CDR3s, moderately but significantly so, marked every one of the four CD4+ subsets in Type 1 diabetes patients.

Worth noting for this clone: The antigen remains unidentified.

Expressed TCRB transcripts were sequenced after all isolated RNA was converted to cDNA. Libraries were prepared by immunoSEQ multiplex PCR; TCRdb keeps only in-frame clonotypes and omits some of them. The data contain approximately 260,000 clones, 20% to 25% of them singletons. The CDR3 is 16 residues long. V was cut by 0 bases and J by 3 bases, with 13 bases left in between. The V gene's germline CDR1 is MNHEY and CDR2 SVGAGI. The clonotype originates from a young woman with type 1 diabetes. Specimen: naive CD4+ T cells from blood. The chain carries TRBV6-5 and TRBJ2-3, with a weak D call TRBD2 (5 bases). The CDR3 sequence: CASSYSWTELTDTQYF. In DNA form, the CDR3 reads TGTGCCAGCAGTTACTCCTGGACTGAATTAACAGATACGCAGTATTTT.